The T cell receptor (beta chain) under discussion was sequenced for a study of T cell responses to AZD1222 COVID-19 vaccine. Study observations and caveats: Nearly half of spike-specific TCRs reportedly go after variant regions that carry no mutations.

Here immunoSEQ multiplex PCR was the method, and the copy in TCRdb shows in-frame clones only, minus some. The table lists about 180,000 clones, 94% of them singletons. Germline assignment: CDR1 MNHEY and CDR2 SVGEGT. Trimming took 3 bases from V and 7 from J, leaving 24 bases between them. The CDR3 runs 17 residues. Note on this clone: Antigen: not known.

The clonotype was recovered from an adult who received the AZD1222 COVID-19 vaccine. The chain has TRBV6-2 or TRBV6-3 and TRBJ1-2; no firm D call. Specimen: peripheral blood, collected 28 days after the second AZD1222 dose. The CDR3 loop reads CASSYEGPQTAGGGYTF. The CDR3 nucleotides are TGTGCCAGCAGTTATGAAGGGCCTCAAACCGCCGGCGGTGGCTACACCTTC.